The 15 T cell receptor beta chains below were found in one sample sequenced in a study of blood T cells in healthy people across ages. The authors ran a second PCR of roughly 6 to 12 cycles using a sample-barcoded 5' primer and a J-beta primer mix. One entry per CDR3 protein results from TCRdb running MiXCR on the 5' RACE reads. The table shows about 640,000 distinct CDR3 sequences, with 45% to 65% occurring only once. Sequencing was done on a sample of blood. The source of these receptors is a man aged 55 to 70 in good health.

This clonotype was recorded only once. The chain couples TRBV5-5 to TRBJ2-1; possibly TRBD2 for D (6 bases). The CDR3 extends over 16 amino acids. CDR1 is SGHKS, CDR2 YYEKEE, per germline (reference sequence). Trimming took off 4 bases at V and 7 bases at J, with 21 bases between the two ends. CDR3: CASSVGGSPTSNEQFF. CDR3 nucleotide sequence: TGTGCCAGCAGCGTCGGGGGTAGCCCTACCTCGAATGAGCAGTTCTTC.

The rearrangement uses TRBV6-5 and TRBJ2-5; D unclear. The better agreement between TRBJ2-7 and the DNA end casts doubt on the J call. The germline V gene encodes CDR1 MNHEY and CDR2 SVGAGI. This CDR3 region has 16 residues. The CDR3 DNA sequence: TGTGCCAGCTATCGGTCGGGTCCCCTATTTTTCTACGAGCAGTACTTC. This encodes CASYRSGPLFFYEQYF.

The chain is built from TRBV7-6 and TRBJ2-2; tentatively, D is TRBD2 (5 bases). Per the germline V gene, CDR1 is SGHVS and CDR2 is FNYEAQ. V lost 2 bases to trimming and J lost 0 bases, with 7 bases between them. This CDR3 has 15 amino acids. As DNA, the CDR3 is TGTGCCAGCAGCTTACTGGGAGCGAACACCGGGGAGCTGTTTTTT. The encoded protein is CASSLLGANTGELFF.

This clonotype was observed a few times. The chain is built from TRBV6-2 or TRBV6-3 and TRBJ2-7; TRBD2 aligns across 13 bases. The J call may be faulty, since TRBJ2-4 better matches the DNA end. The CDR3 contains 13 residues. Germline values: CDR1 MNHEY, CDR2 SVGEGT. This chain's CDR3 is CASRLAGGGIQYF. The CDR3 DNA follows: TGTGCCAGCAGACTAGCGGGGGGGGGCATTCAGTACTTC.

The chain employs TRBV10-3 and TRBJ2-3; 10 nucleotides agree with TRBD2. In germline, CDR1 is ENHRY, CDR2 SYGVKD. Trimming cost V 0 bases and J 6 bases; bases outside gene matches: 9. The CDR3 runs to 17 residues. DNA of the CDR3: TGTGCCATCAGTGAGTCGGAAAAGCGGGGGGGCCTGGATACGCAGTATTTT. Amino acid sequence: CAISESEKRGGLDTQYF.

On this clonotype: The junction departs from the called germline gene at one end, perhaps through a read error. The chain couples TRBV28 to TRBJ2-3; D call uncertain. Germline CDR1 and CDR2: MDHEN and SYDVKM. There are 14 residues in the CDR3. CDR3 bases: TGCGCCAGCAGTTTAGTCTTCCGGCCAGATACGCAGTATTTT. Its protein product is CASSLVFRPDTQYF.

The rearrangement links TRBV7-2 to TRBJ1-1; TRBD1 agrees at 9 bases. The CDR3 totals 15 residues. The V gene end was trimmed by 3 bases and the J gene end by 1 base; junction bases not matched to a gene: 3. CDR1 is SGHTA, CDR2 FQGNSA, per germline. The CDR3 loop reads CASSFYRGPNTEAFF. In DNA form, the CDR3 reads TGTGCCAGCAGCTTCTACAGGGGGCCGAACACTGAAGCTTTCTTT.

J is TRBJ2-3 and V is TRBV6-5; 10 bases are a match to TRBD2. The V gene's germline CDR1 is MNHEY and CDR2 SVGAGI. This CDR3 is built from 15 residues. The junction had 8 bases not matched to a gene; V was cut back by 6 bases and J by 5 bases. Written as DNA, the CDR3 is TGTGCCAGCAGCTCCAGCGGGGGGGTTCGAGATACGCAGTATTTT. Its translation is CASSSSGGVRDTQYF.

This clonotype was counted a few times. The genes are TRBV6-2 or TRBV6-3 and TRBJ2-7; 9 bases align to TRBD1. The CDR3 is made up of 13 amino acids. V lost 8 bases to trimming and J lost 2 bases; unmatched junction nucleotides: 4. Germline loops: CDR1 MNHEY, CDR2 SVGEGT. The CDR3 is CASLGQGTYEQYF. In DNA, the CDR3 is TGTGCCAGCTTGGGACAGGGAACCTACGAGCAGTACTTC.

Worth noting for this clonotype: Germline is not matched at one junction end, which may reflect a read error. The chain recombines TRBV5-8 with TRBJ2-6; perhaps TRBD1 as D (6 bases). The CDR3 has 17 residues. CDR1 and CDR2 from the germline V gene are SGHTS and YDEGEE. CDR3 loop: CASSLTGSSSGTNVLTF. The CDR3 coding sequence is TGTGCCAGCAGCTTGACAGGGTCTAGCTCTGGGACCAACGTCCTGACTTTC.

The chain is built from TRBV10-3 and TRBJ2-6, with TRBD1 matching 9 bases. V lost 3 bases and J lost 1; bases outside the gene matches: 4. This CDR3 has 17 residues. Germline CDR1 and CDR2: ENHRY and SYGVKD. CDR3 nucleotide sequence: TGTGCCATCAGTGATAGTGGACAGGGGTCTGGGGCCAACGTCCTGACTTTC. This codes for CAISDSGQGSGANVLTF.

V is TRBV18 and J is TRBJ1-4, with unresolved D. Germline V gene sequence: CDR1 KGHSH, CDR2 LQKENI. The CDR3 extends over 13 amino acids. With 3 bases removed from V and 7 bases from J, the gap between germline ends came to 9 bases. Here the CDR3 reads CASSPTDGEKLFF. In DNA form, the CDR3 reads TGTGCCAGCTCACCTACTGATGGTGAAAAACTGTTTTTT.

The V call is TRBV7-7, the J call TRBJ2-4, with 7 bases matching TRBD2. Near its end, the DNA agrees better with TRBJ2-7, so the J call may be wrong. Germline V gene data show CDR1 as SSHAT and CDR2 as FNYEAQ (reference sequence). This CDR3 comprises 18 residues. The CDR3 spells CASSLGHPGGTTLYEQYF. DNA for the CDR3: TGTGCCAGCAGCTTAGGCCATCCTGGGGGGACTACTCTCTACGAGCAGTACTTC.

The genes are TRBV7-2 and TRBJ2-7; 10 bases line up with TRBD2. V lost 5 bases and J lost 2; bases outside the gene matches: 6. CDR1 is SGHTA and CDR2 is FQGNSA in the germline V gene. The CDR3 runs 15 residues. The CDR3 DNA sequence: TGTGCCAGCAGCCCCCAGCGGGGGGGCCCCTACGAGCAGTACTTC. Residues: CASSPQRGGPYEQYF.

V is TRBV14 and J is TRBJ2-1, with D unclear. The CDR3 runs 13 residues. Trimming took 1 base from V and 9 from J, leaving 10 bases between them. CDR1 and CDR2 from the germline V gene are SGHDN and FVKESK. The CDR3, as DNA: TGTGCCAGCAGCCAAGTTGCCCTCAGTGAGCAGTTCTTC. The encoded protein is CASSQVALSEQFF.